These 24 T cell receptor beta chains were all obtained from the same sample, sequenced in a study of T cell repertoires in cytomegalovirus infection. TCRdb itself ran the reads through MiXCR, one entry per CDR3 protein. The table shows under 800,000 distinct CDR3 sequences, with 24% occurring only once. Sequencing was performed on CD8+ T cells from PBMCs. The receptor source for this set is a human donor in good health (CMV status not recorded). Some clones in this sample may be carry-over from other donors' samples.

As regards this clonotype: This sequence may be a read error, since a much larger clone differs from it by one base. CDR3 protein: CPSSGTSPKETQYF. The CDR3 coding sequence is TGTCCCAGCAGCGGGACAAGCCCCAAAGAGACCCAGTACTTC. V usage is TRBV7-9 and J usage is TRBJ2-5; D is perhaps TRBD2 (7 bases). The V gene's germline CDR1 is SEHNR and CDR2 FQNEAQ (reference sequence). This CDR3 has 14 amino acids.

This clonotype was seen a handful of times. This chain links TRBV20-1 with TRBJ2-3, with D unresolved. There are 15 residues in the CDR3. Trimming pared 0 bases from V and 1 base from J, leaving 11 bases between. The germline V gene encodes CDR1 DFQATT and CDR2 SNEGSKA (reference sequence). The CDR3, as DNA: TGCAGTGCTAGAGAGCCGCAGGAAGGCACAGATACGCAGTATTTT. This sequence encodes CSAREPQEGTDTQYF.

This clonotype was observed at least ten times. This chain connects TRBV18 to TRBJ1-1, with 9 bases aligning to TRBD1. V trimming: 5 bases; J trimming: 8 bases; junction bases outside the gene matches: 9. This CDR3 comprises 14 residues. Germline CDR1 is KGHSH and CDR2 is LQKENI. The CDR3 nucleotides are TGTGCCAGCTCAAAGGGACAGGGAGACCCAGAAGCTTTCTTT. Protein product: CASSKGQGDPEAFF.

The chain uses TRBV29-1 and TRBJ2-7, with D unclear. Trimming removed 1 base at V and 0 bases at J, with 7 bases between. CDR3 length: 13 amino acids. From germline, CDR1 is SQVTM and CDR2 ANQGSEA. In DNA form, the CDR3 reads TGCAGCGTTGAAGGTTTATCCTCCTACGAGCAGTACTTC. Its translation is CSVEGLSSYEQYF.

This clonotype was observed a handful of times. CDR3 sequence: CATSDPDSYTGELFF. Written as DNA, the CDR3 is TGTGCCACCAGTGATCCGGACAGTTACACCGGGGAGCTGTTTTTT. The V call is TRBV24-1, the J call TRBJ2-2, with D perhaps matching TRBD1 (6 bases). The CDR3 is 15 residues long. Germline V lookup: CDR1 KGHDR, CDR2 SFDVKD. V shed 3 bases and J shed 3 bases, with 10 bases lying between them.

This clonotype was detected a few times. The chain combines TRBV28 with TRBJ2-1; 10 positions match TRBD2. Germline V gene lookup returns CDR1 MDHEN and CDR2 SYDVKM. The V and J ends lost 6 bases and 4 bases, in that order; junction bases with no gene match: 3. The CDR3 totals 14 residues. CDR3 loop: CASRVAGGYNEQFF. Written as DNA, the CDR3 is TGTGCCAGCAGAGTAGCGGGGGGATACAATGAGCAGTTCTTC.

This clonotype was detected many times. The chain has TRBV6-5 and TRBJ2-1; no reliable D call. The CDR3 length is 17 residues. Germline V gene data show CDR1 as MNHEY and CDR2 as SVGAGI. V was clipped by 2 bases and J by 0 bases, with 14 bases between them. As DNA, the CDR3 is TGTGCCAGCAGTTACACCCGAAGGGCATACTCCTACAATGAGCAGTTCTTC. Translation: CASSYTRRAYSYNEQFF.

Concerning this clonotype: It may be a read error: a sequence one base away is much more abundant. This chain uses TRBV7-6 with TRBJ2-7, with D unresolved. This CDR3 has 15 residues. In germline, CDR1 is SGHVS, CDR2 FNYEAQ. CDR3 in DNA: TGTGCCGGCAGCTTATCAAAAGGGATTCCCTACGAGCAGTACTTC. Protein product: CAGSLSKGIPYEQYF.

This clonotype has ten or more counts. The chain links TRBV7-6 to TRBJ2-1, with 10 bases aligning to TRBD1. CDR3 length: 15 residues. Per the germline V gene, CDR1 is SGHVS and CDR2 is FNYEAQ. With V trimmed by 4 bases and J by 6 bases, 6 bases remained unmatched. CDR3 nucleotides: TGTGCCAGCAGCTCGAGAGGGGACAGGGGCAATGAGCAGTTCTTC. Amino acid sequence: CASSSRGDRGNEQFF.

V is TRBV6-2 or TRBV6-3 and J is TRBJ1-5; D is uncertain. Per the germline V gene, CDR1 is MNHEY and CDR2 is SVGEGT. This CDR3 comprises 14 residues. V was shortened by 2 bases and J by 4 bases, with 9 bases between the two germline ends. The CDR3 DNA follows: TGTGCCAGCAGTTACATCGGAGGGAATCAGCCCCAGCATTTT. Translation: CASSYIGGNQPQHF.

This clonotype was seen more than once but under ten times. The CDR3 nucleotides read TGTGCCAGCAGCTTATCAACTACCCGACTAGCCCGGAACACAGATACGCAGTATTTT. It specifies CASSLSTTRLARNTDTQYF. V is TRBV7-9 and J is TRBJ2-3; 7 nucleotides align to TRBD2. The V segment lost 2 bases and the J segment 2 bases; nucleotides outside the gene matches: 16. Per germline, CDR1 SEHNR and CDR2 FQNEAQ (reference sequence). The CDR3 runs 19 residues.

In its sample, this clonotype was seen many times. CDR3 loop: CASSQEAGLPQPQHF. In nucleotides, the CDR3 is TGTGCCAGCAGCCAAGAGGCGGGGTTGCCTCAGCCCCAGCATTTT. The rearrangement joins TRBV4-2 to TRBJ1-5; D is ambiguous. Germline CDR1 and CDR2: LGHNA and YNFKEQ. V was clipped by 0 bases and J by 6 bases, with 12 bases between them. The CDR3 contains 15 residues.

A remark on this clonotype: A junction boundary mismatches the germline segment, possibly from a read error. This sequence joins TRBV6-6 and TRBJ2-6; D might be TRBD1 or TRBD2, each matching 5 bases. The germline V gene encodes CDR1 MNHNY and CDR2 SVGAGI (reference sequence). This CDR3 is 15 amino acids long. CDR3 nucleotides: TGTGTCAGCAGTTACAACGGGGCCGGGGCCAACGTCCTGACTTTC. It encodes CVSSYNGAGANVLTF.

This clonotype occurred many times. This chain uses TRBV29-1 with TRBJ2-5, with 8 bases aligning to TRBD1. The V and J ends lost 3 bases and 2 bases, in that order; junction bases with no gene match: 5. The CDR3 is made up of 14 amino acids. Germline CDR1 and CDR2: SQVTM and ANQGSEA. As DNA, the CDR3 is TGCAGCGTTGAGGGACAGGACCTTCAAGAGACCCAGTACTTC. Translation gives CSVEGQDLQETQYF.

CDR3 protein: CASSTGSLNTEAFF. The CDR3 nucleotides read TGTGCCAGTAGTACCGGGAGTTTGAACACTGAAGCTTTCTTT. The V gene is TRBV19, the J gene TRBJ1-1, with D uncertain. V was shortened by 4 bases and J by 0 bases, with 9 bases between the two germline ends. The CDR3 covers 14 residues. Germline V gives CDR1 LNHDA, CDR2 SQIVND (reference sequence).

In regard to this clonotype: One junction end disagrees with the germline gene, perhaps due to a read error. V and J are TRBV4-1 and TRBJ1-5; 7 nucleotides agree with TRBD1. Germline CDR1 and CDR2: MGHRA and YSYEKL. This CDR3 contains 15 residues. The CDR3 DNA reads as TGCACCAGCAGCCAAGTTTCCAGGGGGGATCAGCCCCAGCATTTT. This codes for CTSSQVSRGDQPQHF.

This clonotype was seen at least ten times. J is TRBJ2-1 and V is TRBV7-3, with 8 bases that match TRBD2. The V gene's germline CDR1 is SGHTA and CDR2 FQGTGA. V lost 2 bases and J lost 4; bases outside the gene matches: 4. The CDR3 is 15 amino acids. The CDR3 coding sequence is TGTGCCAGCAGCTTATTGCGGGGGGCGTACAATGAGCAGTTCTTC. Residues: CASSLLRGAYNEQFF.

This clonotype has a single count. The V and J genes are TRBV6-2 or TRBV6-3 and TRBJ1-1; D not certain. This CDR3 is 14 amino acids long. V was pared by 5 bases and J by 1 base, with 11 bases between. Germline lookup yields CDR1 MNHEY and CDR2 SVGEGT. DNA of the CDR3: TGTGCCAGCAGTCCCGGGCCGTGGAACACTGAAGCTTTCTTT. Residues: CASSPGPWNTEAFF.

This clonotype was seen repeatedly, ten times or more. The J gene is TRBJ2-2, the V gene TRBV28, with 8 bases identical to TRBD2. The CDR3 length is 18 residues. Germline CDR1 is MDHEN and CDR2 is SYDVKM. Trimming at V came to 4 bases and at J to 2 bases, leaving 12 bases not matched to a gene. The CDR3 sequence: CASSSLRRLALNTGELFF. DNA of the CDR3: TGTGCCAGCAGTTCCCTCAGGCGACTAGCGCTTAACACCGGGGAGCTGTTTTTT.

The chain is built from TRBV5-5 and TRBJ2-5; TRBD1 matches at 9 bases. V shed 4 bases, J shed 5 bases, and the junction held 15 bases outside the gene matches. CDR1 is SGHKS, CDR2 YYEKEE, per germline (reference sequence). The CDR3 has 17 amino acids. The CDR3 sequence is CASSRLPTVDRGETQYF. CDR3 DNA: TGTGCCAGCAGCAGACTACCGACAGTTGACAGGGGGGAGACCCAGTACTTC.

The chain is built from TRBV27 and TRBJ2-1, with a possible D match to TRBD1 (6 bases). Germline CDR1 and CDR2: MNHEY and SMNVEV (reference sequence). Trimming took 6 bases from V and 8 from J, leaving 17 bases between them. This CDR3 contains 14 residues. The CDR3 DNA reads TGTGCCAGCAGAGTATTGGACAGATTGGATGAGCAGTTCTTC. It codes for CASRVLDRLDEQFF.

The chain employs TRBV19 and TRBJ1-2; TRBD1 might be the D (5 bases). Trimming took off 7 bases at V and 2 bases at J, with 17 bases between the two ends. CDR1 is LNHDA and CDR2 is SQIVND in the germline V gene (reference sequence). This CDR3 is built from 15 residues. In DNA form, the CDR3 reads TGTGCCAGTACCCCAAGGGGAGGACCAAACTATGGCTACACCTTC. It codes for CASTPRGGPNYGYTF.

The chain is built from TRBV7-9 and TRBJ1-2; D call uncertain. V gave up 6 bases and J gave up 0 bases, with 11 bases separating them. Germline V gene data show CDR1 as SEHNR and CDR2 as FQNEAQ (reference sequence). The CDR3 contains 14 residues. The CDR3 coding sequence is TGTGCCAGCAGGGGCCCTTTCTCTAACTATGGCTACACCTTC. Its translation is CASRGPFSNYGYTF.

There are a few counts of this clonotype. The rearrangement uses TRBV4-1 and TRBJ1-1; possible D gene TRBD1, 5 bases. V lost 1 base and J 6 bases, leaving 9 bases between the germline ends. In germline, CDR1 is MGHRA, CDR2 YSYEKL. The CDR3 runs 13 residues. CDR3 loop: CASSQGSGAEAFF. CDR3 nucleotide sequence: TGCGCCAGCAGCCAAGGCTCGGGGGCTGAAGCTTTCTTT.